Each of the 22 T cell receptor beta chains below was sequenced from the same sample in a study of blood T cell repertoires in COVID-19. Some clones are missing from TCRdb's copy, which holds only in-frame ones; the method was immunoSEQ multiplex PCR. The sample includes around 480,000 clones, approximately 88% of them seen just once. Sequencing was done on a sample of peripheral blood. The receptors here all came from a woman aged 45-60 years with COVID-19, enrolled during active disease.

The V gene is TRBV9, the J gene TRBJ2-4; D is unclear. In germline, CDR1 is SGDLS, CDR2 YYNGEE. This CDR3 is 16 amino acids long. Deletions cut 4 bases from V and 0 bases from J, with 14 bases between. The CDR3 DNA is TGTGCCAGCAGCCCTTCGACTTCACTAGCCAAAAACATTCAGTACTTC. As protein: CASSPSTSLAKNIQYF.

The chain has TRBV5-6 and TRBJ2-2; 9 bases fit TRBD1. The CDR3 covers 15 residues. The germline gives CDR1 SGHDT, CDR2 YYEEEE. Germline trimming cut 5 bases from V and 5 bases from J; bases unmatched to any gene: 7. The CDR3 DNA sequence: TGTGCCAGCAGGCTAGGGGGGACAGGGACCGGGGAGCTGTTTTTT. It codes for CASRLGGTGTGELFF. The whole variable domain, filled in from reference TRBV5-6 and TRBJ2-2, reads DAGVTQSPTHLIKTRGQQVTLRCSPKSGHDTVSWYQQALGQGPQFIFQYYEEEERQRGNFPDRFSGHQFPNYSSELNVNALLLGDSALYLCASRLGGTGTGELFFGEGSRLTVL.

This CDR3 is CASSPRDRLSYEQYF. The CDR3, as DNA: TGTGCCAGCAGTCCACGTGACAGGCTCTCCTACGAGCAGTACTTC. The rearrangement joins TRBV28 to TRBJ2-7, with D perhaps matching TRBD1 (6 bases). V lost 5 bases, J lost 0 bases, and 14 bases lay in between. The CDR3 totals 15 residues. Germline V gene sequence: CDR1 MDHEN, CDR2 SYDVKM.

The table lists this clone with a count of one. V gene TRBV11-2 combines with J gene TRBJ2-6; TRBD1 might be the D (6 bases). CDR1 and CDR2 (germline): SGHAT, FQNNGV. Trimming cost V 4 bases and J 5 bases, with 24 bases left between them. CDR3 size: 19 residues. The CDR3 spells CASSSTVGTHFLRANVLTF. The CDR3 region has the DNA TGTGCCAGCAGCTCCACGGTGGGGACACACTTTTTACGGGCCAACGTCCTGACTTTC.

On this clone: At the DNA level, this CDR3 is encoded by other sequences in the same sample as well. This chain links TRBV11-2 with TRBJ2-5; no clear D. The CDR3 consists of 13 residues. Trimming left V 1 base short and J 2 bases short, with 5 bases between. Germline assignment: CDR1 SGHAT and CDR2 FQNNGV. The chain's CDR3 is CASSLGLQETQYF. The CDR3 DNA reads as TGTGCCAGCAGCTTAGGGCTGCAAGAGACCCAGTACTTC.

The chain combines TRBV9 with TRBJ1-2; D gene ambiguous. The V and J ends lost 0 bases and 4 bases respectively, with 13 bases between them. Germline V lookup: CDR1 SGDLS, CDR2 YYNGEE. The CDR3 extends over 15 amino acids. For the CDR3, the DNA is TGTGCCAGCAGCGTAGCTAGAGGGCCGCTCTATGGCTACACCTTC. Translation: CASSVARGPLYGYTF.

This clone was counted once. CDR3 sequence: CASSLDGGGRKTQYF. The DNA of the CDR3 is TGCGCCAGCAGCTTGGATGGCGGGGGGAGGAAGACCCAGTACTTC. This chain links TRBV5-1 with TRBJ2-5; TRBD2 matches at 8 bases. The CDR3 spans 15 residues. Germline assignment: CDR1 SGHRS and CDR2 YFSETQ. Unmatched junction bases numbered 7, after V lost 0 bases and J lost 6 bases. Full variable domain (remainder filled in from reference TRBV5-1 and TRBJ2-5): KAGVTQTPRYLIKTRGQQVTLSCSPISGHRSVSWYQQTPGQGLQFLFEYFSETQRNKGNFPGRFSGRQFSNSRSEMNVSTLELGDSALYLCASSLDGGGRKTQYFGPGTRLLVL.

This clone was seen only once. The chain joins TRBV20-1 to TRBJ2-1, with D possibly matching TRBD2 (5 bases). Looked up from germline, CDR1 is DFQATT and CDR2 is SNEGSKA (reference sequence). This CDR3 contains 13 residues. V lost 3 bases to trimming and J lost 4 bases, with 10 bases between them. CDR3 DNA sequence: TGCAGTGCTAGTAACGGGGAATACAATGAGCAGTTCTTC. Its translation: CSASNGEYNEQFF.

This rearrangement joins TRBV3-1 (or the pseudogene TRBV3-2) to TRBJ1-6; tentative D call: TRBD1 (5 bases). V shed 2 bases and J shed 9 bases, with 8 bases lying between them. The CDR3 extends over 13 amino acids. CDR1 and CDR2 from the germline V gene are LGHDT and YNNKEL (reference sequence). The CDR3 spells CASSQQGGSPLHF. DNA for the CDR3: TGTGCCAGCAGCCAACAGGGTGGTTCACCCCTCCACTTT.

This sequence joins TRBV9 and TRBJ1-6; 8 bases are a match to TRBD1. V dropped 4 bases and J dropped 10; count of bases not matched to a gene: 7. There are 14 residues in the CDR3. Per germline, CDR1 SGDLS and CDR2 YYNGEE. CDR3 sequence: CASSSGQGDSPLHF. In nucleotides, the CDR3 is TGTGCCAGCAGCTCTGGACAGGGCGACTCACCCCTCCACTTT.

This chain connects TRBV7-3 to TRBJ2-7; 14 bases map to TRBD2. Per germline, CDR1 SGHTA and CDR2 FQGTGA. The V segment lost 3 bases and the J segment 6 bases; nucleotides outside the gene matches: 7. The CDR3 has 16 amino acids. The CDR3 nucleotides read TGTGCCAGCAGCTTGGGACTAGCGGGAGCCTCTCGCGAGCAGTACTTC. Amino acids: CASSLGLAGASREQYF.

The chain employs TRBV5-1 and TRBJ1-2; 8 nucleotides align to TRBD1. The CDR3 length is 15 residues. V gave up 0 bases and J gave up 4 bases; unmatched junction bases: 5. Germline assignment: CDR1 SGHRS and CDR2 YFSETQ. CDR3 amino acids: CASSLEDRVGYGYTF. In DNA, the CDR3 is TGCGCCAGCAGCTTGGAGGACAGGGTGGGCTATGGCTACACCTTC.

V is TRBV11-1 and J is TRBJ1-1, with 8 nucleotides matching TRBD1. The CDR3 has 15 residues. Germline V gene sequence: CDR1 SGHAT, CDR2 FQDESV (reference sequence). The V gene end was trimmed by 3 bases and the J gene end by 4 bases; junction bases not matched to a gene: 7. The CDR3 nucleotides are TGTGCCAGCAGCTTGACAGGGGATCCATCCACTGAAGCTTTCTTT. This gives the protein CASSLTGDPSTEAFF.

This chain links TRBV29-1 with TRBJ1-2; D gene ambiguous. The ends were cut back, 2 bases at V and 5 bases at J, with 6 bases in the middle. The germline V gene encodes CDR1 SQVTM and CDR2 ANQGSEA. This CDR3 is built from 11 residues. CDR3: CSVERGYGYTF. The CDR3, as DNA: TGCAGCGTTGAAAGAGGGTATGGCTACACCTTC.

The rearrangement links TRBV10-3 to TRBJ2-1, with D hard to call. Germline-derived CDR1 and CDR2 are ENHRY and SYGVKD. CDR3 length: 13 amino acids. V gave up 3 bases and J gave up 8 bases, with 11 bases separating them. The CDR3 is CAISDLGRDEQFF. CDR3 nucleotide sequence: TGTGCCATCAGTGACCTCGGTCGGGATGAGCAGTTCTTC.

This chain links TRBV9 with TRBJ1-1; D not resolved. Germline V lookup: CDR1 SGDLS, CDR2 YYNGEE. This CDR3 spans 14 amino acids. Between the trimmed V and J ends, which lost 0 bases and 1 base, there was a span of 7 bases. This CDR3 reads CASSVATANTEAFF. CDR3 DNA: TGTGCCAGCAGCGTAGCTACAGCGAACACTGAAGCTTTCTTT.

The chain is built from TRBV5-1 and TRBJ1-2; 9 bases fit TRBD1. CDR1 SGHRS and CDR2 YFSETQ come from the germline V gene. Trimming at V came to 4 bases and at J to 4 bases, leaving 5 bases not matched to a gene. The CDR3 loop spans 14 amino acids. The CDR3 is CASSGGQGSYGYTF. Here the CDR3 DNA reads TGCGCCAGCAGCGGTGGACAGGGGAGCTATGGCTACACCTTC.

The V call is TRBV6-6, the J call TRBJ2-7; no clear D gene. CDR1 is MNHNY and CDR2 is SVGAGI in the germline V gene (reference sequence). There are 13 residues in the CDR3. The V gene lost 7 bases and the J gene lost 0 bases, with 10 bases spanning the gap. The CDR3 DNA is TGTGCCAGCACCCGAGGTAGCTCCTACGAGCAGTACTTC. Its protein product is CASTRGSSYEQYF.

The V call is TRBV5-1, the J call TRBJ2-5; 9 bases are shared with TRBD1. Germline V lookup: CDR1 SGHRS, CDR2 YFSETQ. With V trimmed by 9 bases and J by 1 base, 13 bases remained unmatched. CDR3 length equals 16 residues. CDR3 coding DNA: TGCGCCACCCCACCGGACAGGGGAGGAGGCCAAGAGACCCAGTACTTC. This translates into CATPPDRGGGQETQYF.

The chain combines TRBV30 with TRBJ2-1; the D is unclear. V lost 3 bases to trimming and J lost 10 bases, with 13 bases between them. Germline lookup yields CDR1 GTSNPN and CDR2 SVGIG (reference sequence). The CDR3 is made up of 12 amino acids. The CDR3 DNA reads TGTGCCTGGAGCCTAAGACAATGGGAGCAGTTCTTC. This translates into CAWSLRQWEQFF.

The chain links TRBV30 to TRBJ1-4, with TRBD1 matching over 7 bases. Looked up from germline, CDR1 is GTSNPN and CDR2 is SVGIG (reference sequence). The CDR3 is 14 amino acids. J was trimmed by 5 bases and V by 1 base; bases with no gene match: 4. In DNA, the CDR3 is TGTGCCTGGAGTGAACCGGGACAGAATGAAAAACTGTTTTTT. Protein sequence: CAWSEPGQNEKLFF.

The chain links TRBV6-5 to TRBJ1-2, with TRBD1 matching over 10 bases. Trimming at V came to 0 bases and at J to 8 bases, leaving 6 bases not matched to a gene. The length of the CDR3 is 15 residues. Germline V gene data show CDR1 as MNHEY and CDR2 as SVGAGI. The CDR3 DNA is TGTGCCAGCAGTTACTCCCGACAGGGGGCGCGAGGCTACACCTTC. This translates into CASSYSRQGARGYTF.